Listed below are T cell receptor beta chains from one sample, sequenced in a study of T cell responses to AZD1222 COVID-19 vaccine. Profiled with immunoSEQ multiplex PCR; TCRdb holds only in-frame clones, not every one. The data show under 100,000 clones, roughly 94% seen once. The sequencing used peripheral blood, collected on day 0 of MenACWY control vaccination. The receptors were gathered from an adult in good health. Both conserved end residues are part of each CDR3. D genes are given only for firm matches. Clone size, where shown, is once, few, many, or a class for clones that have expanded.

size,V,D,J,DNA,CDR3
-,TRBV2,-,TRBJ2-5,TGTGCCAGCAGGGGGACCCGGGGGTTAGAGACCCAGTACTTC,CASRGTRGLETQYF
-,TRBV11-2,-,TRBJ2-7,TGTGCCAGCAGCTTAGGACAGTTAGGCGAGCAGTACTTC,CASSLGQLGEQYF
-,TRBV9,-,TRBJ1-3,TGTGCCAGCAGCGTAGCTACGCAGGGAAAAGGAAACACCATATATTTT,CASSVATQGKGNTIYF
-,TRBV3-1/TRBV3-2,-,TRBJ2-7,TGTGCCAGCAGCCACTCATCACCCAACGAGCAGTACTTC,CASSHSSPNEQYF
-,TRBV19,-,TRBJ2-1,TGTGCCAGTAGGCGAGTGGGGCCCGGCTACAATGAGCAGTTCTTC,CASRRVGPGYNEQFF
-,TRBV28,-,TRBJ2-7,TGTGCCAGCACCACAAACTACGAGCAGTACTTC,CASTTNYEQYF
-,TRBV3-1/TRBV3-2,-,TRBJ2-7,TGTGCCAGCAGCCGAAACTACGAGCAGTACTTC,CASSRNYEQYF
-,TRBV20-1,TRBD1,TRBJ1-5,TGCAGTGCTAGTGGGGGACAGAATCAGCCCCAGCATTTT,CSASGGQNQPQHF
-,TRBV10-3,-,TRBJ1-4,TGTGCCATCAGTGAACGACCACTCACTCACGCCGATAATGAAAAACTGTTTTTT,CAISERPLTHADNEKLFF
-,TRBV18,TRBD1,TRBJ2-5,TGTGCCAGCTCACCACCGAGGCAGGGGGAGTTTCAAGAGACCCAGTACTTC,CASSPPRQGEFQETQYF
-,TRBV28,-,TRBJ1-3,TGTGCCAGCAGTGAATACTCTGGAAACACCATATATTTT,CASSEYSGNTIYF
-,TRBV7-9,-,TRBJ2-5,TGTGCCAGCAGCTTAGGGACGGTTGGCGAGACCCAGTACTTC,CASSLGTVGETQYF
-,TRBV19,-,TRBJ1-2,TGTGCCAGTAGTATTGACCGGGACCTTGGCTACACCTTC,CASSIDRDLGYTF
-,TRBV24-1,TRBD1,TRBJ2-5,TGTGCCACCAGTGACCACGACAGGGTTGAGGAGACCCAGTACTTC,CATSDHDRVEETQYF
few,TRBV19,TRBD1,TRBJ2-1,TGTGCCAGTAGCCGCTCCGGGACAGGGGGCTACAATGAGCAGTTCTTC,CASSRSGTGGYNEQFF
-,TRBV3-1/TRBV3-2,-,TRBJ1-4,TGTGCCAGCAGCCCCCTAGACGGGGGTTTAGCTAATGAAAAACTGTTTTTT,CASSPLDGGLANEKLFF
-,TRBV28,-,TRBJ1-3,TGTGCCAGCAGCTTTATAGGGGGGGGAAACACCATATATTTT,CASSFIGGGNTIYF
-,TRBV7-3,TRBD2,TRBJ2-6,TGTGCCAGCAGCTGGGGACTAGCGGGAGGTTCTGGGGCCAACGTCCTGACTTTC,CASSWGLAGGSGANVLTF
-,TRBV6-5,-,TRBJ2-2,TGTGCCAGCAGTCCCAAGACGAACACCGGGGAGCTGTTTTTT,CASSPKTNTGELFF
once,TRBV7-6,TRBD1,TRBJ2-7,TGTGCCAGCAGCTTAGCTGGACAGGGGGCCTACGAGCAGTACTTC,CASSLAGQGAYEQYF
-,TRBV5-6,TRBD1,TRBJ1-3,TGTGCCAGCAGCTTGGTCTGGACAGGTACTGGAAACACCATATATTTT,CASSLVWTGTGNTIYF
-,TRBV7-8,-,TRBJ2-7,TGTGCCAGCAGCCCCCGGGTACCCTACGAGCAGTACTTC,CASSPRVPYEQYF
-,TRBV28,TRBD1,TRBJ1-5,TGTGCCAGCAACGCTCCGGGACAGGAAAAGCGGCCCCAGCATTTT,CASNAPGQEKRPQHF
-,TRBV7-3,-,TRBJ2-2,TGTGCCAGCAGCCCCGGGGCTGATTACGGGGAGCTGTTTTTT,CASSPGADYGELFF
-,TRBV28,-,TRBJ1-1,TGTGCCAGCAGGCCGGGACCGAACACTGAAGCTTTCTTT,CASRPGPNTEAFF
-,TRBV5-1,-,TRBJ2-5,TGCGCCAGCAGCTTGGTACCGGGGAACCAAGAGACCCAGTACTTC,CASSLVPGNQETQYF
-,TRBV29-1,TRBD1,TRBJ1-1,TGCAGCGTTGACGGGACAGGCCCTGAAGCTTTCTTT,CSVDGTGPEAFF
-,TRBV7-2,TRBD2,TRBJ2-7,TGTGCCAGCAGCTTAGCGACTAGCGGATACTACGAGCAGTACTTC,CASSLATSGYYEQYF
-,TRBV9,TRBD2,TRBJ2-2,TGTGCCAGCAGCGTGGCGGGGGGGAACACCGGGGAGCTGTTTTTT,CASSVAGGNTGELFF
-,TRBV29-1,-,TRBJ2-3,TGCAGCGCCTCCGTTGGAGGGGCGAATACGCAGTATTTT,CSASVGGANTQYF
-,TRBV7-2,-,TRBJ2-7,TGTGCCAGCAGCTTCTCTGACAATGCCCCTACCAAGCAGTACTTC,CASSFSDNAPTKQYF
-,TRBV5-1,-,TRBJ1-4,TGCGCCAGCGCCGGGGGGGTCACTAATGAAAAACTGTTTTTT,CASAGGVTNEKLFF
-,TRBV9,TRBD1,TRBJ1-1,TGTGCCAGCGCCGGCCAGGGGGCGCGTTTGGACACTGAAGCTTTCTTT,CASAGQGARLDTEAFF
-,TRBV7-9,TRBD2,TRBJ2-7,TGTGCCAGCAGCTTAGCGGGCGGTAGCGGGGTCGAGCAGTACTTC,CASSLAGGSGVEQYF
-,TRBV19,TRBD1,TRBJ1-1,TGTGCCAGCCGGACAGGGGCCACGAACACTGAAGCTTTCTTT,CASRTGATNTEAFF
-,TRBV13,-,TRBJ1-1,TGTGCCAGCAGCTTAGGCCCTCGGATCCCTGGCCGTGACTTCGCTGAAGCTTTCTTT,CASSLGPRIPGRDFAEAFF
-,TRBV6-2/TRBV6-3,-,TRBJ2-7,TGTGCCAGCAGTTACTCGACAGCAGGCGAGCAGTACTTC,CASSYSTAGEQYF
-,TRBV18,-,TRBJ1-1,TGTGCCAGCTCACCACAGGGAGTACGCACTGAAGCTTTCTTT,CASSPQGVRTEAFF
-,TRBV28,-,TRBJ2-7,TGTGCCAGCAGTTTTAATAACTACGAGCAGTACTTC,CASSFNNYEQYF
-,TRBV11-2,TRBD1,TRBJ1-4,TGTGCCAGCAGCTTACTCCCGGGACAGGGATGGGAAAAACTGTTTTTT,CASSLLPGQGWEKLFF
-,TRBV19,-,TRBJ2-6,TGTGCCAGTACCCCGTGGCAGCGTAAACACTCTGGGGCCAACGTCCTGACTTTC,CASTPWQRKHSGANVLTF
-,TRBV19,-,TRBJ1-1,TGTGCCAGTAGTATAGGTCGTGTTGGGAACACTGAAGCTTTCTTT,CASSIGRVGNTEAFF
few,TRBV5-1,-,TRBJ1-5,TGCGCCAGCAGCTTACAGCCCCAGCATTTT,CASSLQPQHF
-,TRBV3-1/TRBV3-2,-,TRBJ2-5,TGTGCCAGCAGCCTCAGGGAGACCCAGTACTTC,CASSLRETQYF
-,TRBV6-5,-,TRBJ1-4,TGTGCCAGCAGTACCCGGGGTGAAAAACTGTTTTTT,CASSTRGEKLFF
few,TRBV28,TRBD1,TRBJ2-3,TGTGCCAGCAGCCCACAGGGGTCCCTCACAGATACGCAGTATTTT,CASSPQGSLTDTQYF
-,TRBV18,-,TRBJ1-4,TGTGCCAGCTCACCACTACGAGTGGGGGCAACTAATGAAAAACTGTTTTTT,CASSPLRVGATNEKLFF
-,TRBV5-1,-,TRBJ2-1,TGCGCCAGCAGCTCCGGACAGCCCAACGTATGGGGCGAGCAGTTCTTC,CASSSGQPNVWGEQFF
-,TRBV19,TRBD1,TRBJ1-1,TGTGCCAGTAAAAGGACAGGGGAAAACACTGAAGCTTTCTTT,CASKRTGENTEAFF
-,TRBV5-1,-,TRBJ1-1,TGCGCCAGCTCGGGGGACGGCACTGAAGCTTTCTTT,CASSGDGTEAFF